This TCR beta chain was recorded in a study of T-cell memory formation after mild COVID-19 (dated by TCRdb to the early 2020s). In the study overall: TCR sequence clusters from the two donors were found to be largely donor specific. In a couple of donors, T-cell clones that expanded and contracted after mild COVID-19 were followed by sequencing TCRalpha and TCRbeta repertoires longitudinally. Two young, previously healthy adult volunteers made up the cohort, one male and one female. Results and caveats for the whole study, not just this receptor: Only a couple of mild cases were covered in the study, and larger cohorts including severe cases with pre-infection samples were considered necessary. The detection of some responding clones in pre-infection memory suggests that pre-existing cross-reactive memory T cells joined the SARS-CoV-2 response. Contracting CD4+ clones turned up mainly in the CM and EM memory subsets, whereas EMRA was where CD8+ clones were enriched. SARS-CoV-2 specificity was not confirmed for the second-wave clones peaking on day 37. Balanced CD4/CD8 phenotypes were observed for clones contracting from day 15 to 85, whereas a bias towards CD4+ was observed for a second wave of clones expanding from day 15 to 37.

As encoded in the germline V gene, CDR1 is SQVTM while CDR2 is ANQGSEA. Inclusive of the bounding cysteine and phenylalanine, the CDR3 is 11 residues long. Here the CDR3 DNA is all that survives: 33 bases in frame from base 1. V loses 4 bases, J loses 6 bases, and the germline ends lie 6 bases apart. This clonotype was seen at least ten times. Its antigen specificity is not known. No base-level quality is on record; no much larger clone is a single base apart. Sequencing was performed on an Illumina NovaSeq 6000. cDNA libraries for TCRalpha and TCRbeta were prepared by 5'RACE using constant-segment primers, with sample barcodes and unique molecular identifiers added. RNA was extracted from every sample with Trizol reagent. Amplification of the libraries took two PCR steps, and the second step added a second sample barcode plus Illumina TruSeq adapters. Sequencing of the libraries was done on an Illumina NovaSeq, producing 2 x 150 bp paired-end reads. Concerning the study's data processing: Demultiplexing of reads and collapsing into UMI-guided consensus sequences were performed with migec v1.2.7. Using mixcr v2.1.11, UMI consensuses were aligned to TRA and TRB V and J templates and then assembled into clonotypes. A clonotype was counted as expanded or contracted only if both edgeR and NoisET called the change significant, with noise models trained on biological replicates. For edgeR calls, a false discovery rate-adjusted p below 0.01 and a log2 fold-change threshold of 1 were applied. As an exploratory analysis of dynamics, PCA with hierarchical clustering was applied to max-normalized trajectories of the 1000 most abundant clonotypes. The CD4 or CD8 phenotype of responding clones was assigned using the separately sequenced CD4+ and CD8+ repertoires. TCRdb's own reprocessing of the public reads used fastp at Q25 and MiXCR and kept productive beta chains. Each CDR3 protein gets just one entry, which takes the most common genes and DNA from the rows behind it. These V and J calls originate from TCRdb's pipeline instead of the authors' own analysis. The table for this sample lists hundreds of thousands of distinct CDR3 sequences; around 20% of them were counted only once. The ten top clones hold roughly 8% of the sample.

Ficoll-Paque density gradient centrifugation was used to isolate PBMCs. In this chain, TRBV29-1 is recombined with TRBJ2-2; a confident D gene designation cannot be given. This sequence was found in an adult woman who had mild COVID-19 (a few samples of this study predate the infection). The sample titles of this study are shuffled in the database, so cell type and time point are left out; the donor was told from shared clones. The sample taken for sequencing was PBMCs or a T cell subset sorted from them (not recorded which). The nucleotide sequence reads TGCAGCGTTGTTTCGGCCGGGGAGCTGTTTTTT. It is translated as CSVVSAGELFF.